One T cell receptor beta chain is described in this entry. What it binds is unknown. Germline V gives CDR1 SGHAT, CDR2 FQNNGV. The ends were cut back, 1 base at V and 2 bases at J, with 11 bases in the middle. The CDR3 length is 15 residues. The record originates from a study of cytomegalovirus exposure and HLA in healthy donors. Study-level results: Within an earlier analysis, most TCR beta V segments proved productive either about 87% or about 30% of the time.

In the PCR, 60 Vbeta and 13 Jbeta primers were used. In the source study's methods: Later analysis identified 80 million to 85 million unique TCR beta chains, about 10 million shared. Method: immunoSEQ multiplex PCR; TCRdb's copy keeps in-frame clones and lacks some. V and J calls and clone size are as listed in that table; D and trimming were resolved from the DNA. Recorded for this sample: 200,000 to 250,000 clones. Sequencing input: PBMCs. This sequence was found in a woman in her 30s in good health and CMV-seropositive. This rearrangement joins TRBV11-2 to TRBJ2-5; D not certain. CDR3 amino acids: CASSLVGQRQETQYF. The DNA for the CDR3 is TGTGCCAGCAGCTTAGTGGGCCAACGTCAAGAGACCCAGTACTTC.